These 21 T cell receptor beta chains share one sample of origin, sequenced in a study of OX40 agonist ivuxolimab in advanced cancers. Measured with immunoSEQ multiplex PCR; TCRdb has only the in-frame clones, and not every one. The profile shows some 30,000 clones, roughly 82% of them singletons. The material sequenced was CD4+ or CD8+ T cells sorted from blood, taken in a trial of the OX40 agonist ivuxolimab. These receptors all come from an adult with an advanced solid tumor such as melanoma, head and neck, liver or kidney cancer.

V gene TRBV12-5 combines with J gene TRBJ2-1; TRBD2 matches 11 bases. Germline assignment: CDR1 LGHNT and CDR2 FRNRAP. This CDR3 region has 18 residues. With 5 bases clipped from V and 2 bases from J, the junction kept 11 bases outside the gene matches. The CDR3 loop is CASGTLQGLAATYNEQFF. CDR3 in DNA: TGTGCTAGTGGTACCTTGCAGGGACTAGCGGCTACCTACAATGAGCAGTTCTTC. Based on the CDR3 plus reference TRBV12-5 and TRBJ2-1, the full variable domain is DARVTQTPRHKVTEMGQEVTMRCQPILGHNTVFWYRQTMMQGLELLAYFRNRAPLDDSGMPKDRFSAEMPDATLATLKIQPSEPRDSAVYFCASGTLQGLAATYNEQFFGPGTRLTVL.

The chain uses TRBV21-1 and TRBJ2-7; the D call TRBD2 from the table was never checked on the DNA. TRBV21-1 is classified as a pseudogene. The CDR3 totals 16 residues. CDR3 sequence: CASSKLGTSGSNEQYF. Written as DNA, the CDR3 is TGTGCCAGCAGCAAATTAGGGACTAGCGGGAGCAACGAGCAGTACTTC.

The V gene is TRBV5-6, the J gene TRBJ2-2, with D maybe TRBD1 (5 bases). The CDR3 totals 16 residues. Trimming removed 0 bases at V and 7 bases at J, with 16 bases between. Germline CDR1 is SGHDT and CDR2 is YYEEEE. CDR3 protein: CASSLGAAGFGGELFF. In DNA, the CDR3 is TGTGCCAGCAGCTTGGGGGCTGCAGGGTTTGGCGGGGAGCTGTTTTTT.

The genes are TRBV11-3 and TRBJ2-1; TRBD2 matches 8 bases. The CDR3 length is 16 residues. The V gene's germline CDR1 is SGHNT and CDR2 YENEEA. V was clipped by 1 base and J by 7 bases; unmatched bases: 9. CDR3 DNA sequence: TGTGCCAGCAGCTTAGTGTCGGGAGGGCCGGTAAATGAGCAGTTCTTC. Residues: CASSLVSGGPVNEQFF.

This clone was seen more than once but under ten times. This chain links TRBV6-6 with TRBJ2-1; D is tentatively TRBD1 or TRBD2 (5 bases each). The CDR3 sequence is 13 residues long. Germline CDR1 reads MNHNY; CDR2 reads SVGAGI (reference sequence). V lost 6 bases to trimming and J lost 8 bases, with 14 bases between them. CDR3 in DNA: TGTGCCAGCAGCCATGGGGGATCCCATGAGCAGTTCTTC. It yields the protein CASSHGGSHEQFF.

The V and J genes are TRBV27 and TRBJ1-2; TRBD1 might be the D (6 bases). The CDR3 is made up of 14 amino acids. Trimming left V 2 bases short and J 7 bases short, with 14 bases between. CDR1 and CDR2 (germline): MNHEY, SMNVEV (reference sequence). The CDR3, as DNA: TGTGCCAGCAGTTTAAGCCCCAGGGGAGGTGGCTACACCTTC. Protein: CASSLSPRGGGYTF.

This clone showed up just a few times. The chain combines TRBV30 with TRBJ2-1; possible D gene TRBD2, 6 bases. Trimming cost V 2 bases and J 3 bases, with 11 bases left between them. Germline V lookup: CDR1 GTSNPN, CDR2 SVGIG (reference sequence). The CDR3 is 14 amino acids. The DNA of the CDR3 is TGTGCCTGGAGTCTATCTAGCGACTACAATGAGCAGTTCTTC. It yields the protein CAWSLSSDYNEQFF.

CDR3: CASSQDEGSYTEAFF. Written as DNA, the CDR3 is TGCGCCAGCAGCCAAGACGAGGGGTCTTATACTGAAGCTTTCTTT. V is TRBV4-1 and J is TRBJ1-1; D is perhaps TRBD1 (5 bases). V was shortened by 0 bases and J by 5 bases, with 13 bases between the two germline ends. Germline CDR1 is MGHRA and CDR2 is YSYEKL. The CDR3 sequence is 15 residues long.

J is TRBJ1-1 and V is TRBV28; D perhaps matches TRBD1 (5 bases). CDR3 length equals 17 residues. V was shortened by 3 bases and J by 1 base, with 18 bases between the two germline ends. Germline loops: CDR1 MDHEN, CDR2 SYDVKM. CDR3 amino acids: CASSFSRYRHPNTEAFF. The CDR3 coding sequence is TGTGCCAGCAGTTTTTCTAGGTACAGGCATCCGAACACTGAAGCTTTCTTT.

The chain couples TRBV9 to TRBJ1-5, with D possibly matching TRBD1 (5 bases). Trimming pared 3 bases from V and 6 bases from J, leaving 13 bases between. The CDR3 runs to 14 residues. Germline lookup yields CDR1 SGDLS and CDR2 YYNGEE. The CDR3 loop reads CASSAWRGPQPQHF. In nucleotides, the CDR3 is TGTGCCAGCAGCGCGTGGAGGGGACCTCAGCCCCAGCATTTT. The entire variable domain, with the rest obtained from reference TRBV9 and TRBJ1-5, is as follows: DSGVTQTPKHLITATGQRVTLRCSPRSGDLSVYWYQQSLDQGLQFLIQYYNGEERAKGNILERFSAQQFPDLHSELNLSSLELGDSALYFCASSAWRGPQPQHFGDGTRLSIL.

The chain has TRBV7-9 and TRBJ2-1; TRBD2 matches at 12 bases. This CDR3 has 15 residues. From germline, CDR1 is SEHNR and CDR2 FQNEAQ (reference sequence). The J segment lost 7 bases and the V segment lost 5 bases, leaving 6 bases of the junction unmatched. CDR3 region: CASSLLAGGLNEQFF. Here the CDR3 DNA reads TGTGCCAGCAGCCTTCTAGCGGGAGGGTTAAATGAGCAGTTCTTC. Filled out from reference TRBV7-9 and TRBJ2-1, the complete variable domain reads DTGVSQNPRHKITKRGQNVTFRCDPISEHNRLYWYRQTLGQGPEFLTYFQNEAQLEKSRLLSDRFSAERPKGSFSTLEIQRTEQGDSAMYLCASSLLAGGLNEQFFGPGTRLTVL.

This rearrangement joins TRBV5-4 to TRBJ2-7; the match to TRBD2 covers 7 bases. The trim removed 1 base at V and 5 bases at J, leaving 9 bases unmatched. The CDR3 runs 15 residues. CDR1 is SGHNT and CDR2 is YYREEE in the germline V gene (reference sequence). The CDR3 protein is CASSLSREGDDEQYF. CDR3 in DNA: TGTGCCAGCAGCTTGTCGAGGGAGGGCGACGACGAGCAGTACTTC. Looking up the rest from reference TRBV5-4 and TRBJ2-7 gives the full variable domain: ETGVTQSPTHLIKTRGQQVTLRCSSQSGHNTVSWYQQALGQGPQFIFQYYREEENGRGNFPPRFSGLQFPNYSSELNVNALELDDSALYLCASSLSREGDDEQYFGPGTRLTVT.

This chain links TRBV6-1 with TRBJ2-1; D may be TRBD2 (6 bases). V dropped 1 base and J dropped 9 bases, with 16 bases sitting between them. Looked up from germline, CDR1 is MNHNS and CDR2 is SASEGT. This CDR3 region has 15 residues. CDR3: CASSEVGGASGEQFF. The CDR3 bases are TGTGCCAGCAGTGAAGTGGGGGGAGCCAGTGGTGAGCAGTTCTTC.

As regards this clone: Other nucleotide sequences from this sample produce the same CDR3. The V and J genes are TRBV11-2 and TRBJ2-7; no clear D gene. Germline CDR1 is SGHAT and CDR2 is FQNNGV. Trimming stripped 6 bases from V and 0 bases from J, with 15 bases between. The length of the CDR3 is 15 residues. The CDR3 here is CASSLTQFSSYEQYF. The DNA for the CDR3 is TGTGCCAGCAGTTTGACACAGTTTAGCTCCTACGAGCAGTACTTC.

The V and J genes are TRBV28 and TRBJ2-7; D not resolved. CDR1 is MDHEN and CDR2 is SYDVKM in the germline V gene. Trimming stripped 6 bases from V and 2 bases from J, with 14 bases between. The CDR3 extends over 14 amino acids. CDR3 protein: CASSPQGQTYEQYF. The CDR3 bases are TGTGCCAGCAGCCCGCAAGGGCAGACCTACGAGCAGTACTTC.

The CDR3 coding sequence is TGTGCCAGCAGCCACGAGAACACCATATATTTT. It translates to CASSHENTIYF. The chain has TRBV7-8 and TRBJ1-3; D gene uncertain. Germline CDR1 is SGHVS and CDR2 is FQNEAQ. The CDR3 loop spans 11 amino acids. V was cut by 5 bases and J by 7 bases, with 6 bases left in between.

This clone has only a few counts. The CDR3 sequence: CAWRVLGTGFDEQYF. CDR3 nucleotide sequence: TGTGCCTGGAGAGTTCTCGGGACAGGGTTTGACGAGCAGTACTTC. V usage is TRBV30 and J usage is TRBJ2-7; 9 bases align to TRBD1. This CDR3 comprises 15 residues. Trimming at V came to 3 bases and at J to 5 bases, leaving 11 bases not matched to a gene. The germline gives CDR1 GTSNPN, CDR2 SVGIG (reference sequence).

The genes are TRBV9 and TRBJ2-3; D may be TRBD2 (5 bases). Germline CDR1 reads SGDLS; CDR2 reads YYNGEE. The CDR3 covers 13 residues. Trimming cost V 5 bases and J 2 bases, with 9 bases left between them. The DNA of the CDR3 is TGTGCCAGCAGTCTAGCAGACACAGATACGCAGTATTTT. It is translated as CASSLADTDTQYF.

This chain joins TRBV9 and TRBJ2-1; 7 nucleotides align to TRBD2. CDR3 length equals 15 residues. From germline, CDR1 is SGDLS and CDR2 YYNGEE. The V and J ends lost 0 bases and 5 bases, in that order; junction bases with no gene match: 5. This chain's CDR3 is CASSVVAGTNNEQFF. In nucleotides, the CDR3 is TGTGCCAGCAGCGTAGTCGCGGGGACTAACAATGAGCAGTTCTTC.

The chain carries TRBV27 and TRBJ2-2; possible D gene TRBD1, 6 bases. The germline V gene encodes CDR1 MNHEY and CDR2 SMNVEV (reference sequence). The germline V and J ends were trimmed by 8 bases and 6 bases, with 16 bases remaining between them. The CDR3 spans 14 residues. The CDR3 DNA reads as TGTGCCAGCCGTTCGGGACAAGAGGCCGGGGAGCTGTTTTTT. It codes for CASRSGQEAGELFF.

The chain joins TRBV9 to TRBJ2-1, with 8 positions matching TRBD2. The J segment lost 0 bases and the V segment lost 2 bases, leaving 1 base of the junction unmatched. Looked up from germline, CDR1 is SGDLS and CDR2 is YYNGEE. The CDR3 has 15 amino acids. CDR3 DNA: TGTGCCAGCAGCGTTAGCGGGACCTCCTACAATGAGCAGTTCTTC. It yields the protein CASSVSGTSYNEQFF.